This T cell receptor beta chain was sequenced in a study of cytomegalovirus exposure and HLA in healthy donors. Germline V gives CDR1 SGHTA, CDR2 FQGNSA. V gave up 4 bases and J gave up 4 bases, with 7 bases separating them. CDR3 length: 12 residues. Healthy bone marrow donors made up the cohort. As for this clone: Its antigen is as yet unknown.

This PCR relied on a set of 60 Vbeta primers and 13 Jbeta primers. Sequencing used immunoSEQ multiplex PCR; TCRdb keeps in-frame clones, though not all of them. This sample has approximately 290,000 clones, with 80% found just once. Overall study findings and caveats: A later analysis linked some 17,000 TCR beta sequences to HLA alleles at 0.05 false discovery rate.

The chain couples TRBV7-2 to TRBJ2-5; D is unresolved. Material: PBMCs. The origin of this receptor is a girl aged 2 to 9 in good health and CMV-seronegative. CDR3 bases: TGTGCCAGCAGCTCAACAAGAGAGACCCAGTACTTC. Protein sequence: CASSSTRETQYF.